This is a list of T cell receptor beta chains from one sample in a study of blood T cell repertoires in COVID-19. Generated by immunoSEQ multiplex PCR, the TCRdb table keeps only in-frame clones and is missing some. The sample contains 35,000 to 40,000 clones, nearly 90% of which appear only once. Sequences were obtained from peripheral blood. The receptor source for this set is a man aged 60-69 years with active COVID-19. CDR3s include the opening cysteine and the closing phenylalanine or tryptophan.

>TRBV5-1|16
CASSLAPQGAGETQYF
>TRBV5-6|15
CASSFYEMKNQPQHF
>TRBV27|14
CASTPLGGSDGYTF
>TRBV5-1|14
CASRAGTNTGELFF
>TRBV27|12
CASRTGRGEAFF
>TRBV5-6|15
CASSLTSGSYNEQFF
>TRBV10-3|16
CAISESGGGWTDTQYF
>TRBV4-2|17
CASSQDPAGQGAYEQYF
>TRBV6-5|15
CASSYQAGGRNGYTF
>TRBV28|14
CARSSGQGENIQYF
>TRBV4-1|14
CASSHITGNQPQHF
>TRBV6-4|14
CASIPGLTSYEQYF
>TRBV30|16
CAWSVTGLAFSGELFF
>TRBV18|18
CASSPPNKAGSNTGELFF
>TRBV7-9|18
CASSSRGGASGRYNEQFF
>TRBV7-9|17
CASSRQGAVSGANVLTF
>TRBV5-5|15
CASSLPLDSQETQYF
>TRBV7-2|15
CASSLVGNPNEKLFF